This is a list of T cell receptor beta chains from one sample in a study of cytomegalovirus exposure and HLA in healthy donors. Method: immunoSEQ multiplex PCR; TCRdb's copy keeps in-frame clones and lacks some. The table has about 200,000 clones, roughly 82% seen once. Sequencing input: PBMCs. The receptors shown here come from a man aged 40-50 years in good health and CMV-seropositive. The CDR3 runs from the conserved cysteine through the conserved F or W. The D gene is left open where the match is weak. The size of a clone is reported for some rows only, either as once, few or many, or as a class for expanded clones.

V	size	D	J	CDR3	DNA
TRBV11-3	.	TRBD1	TRBJ2-6	CASSLAGQGSGANVLTF	TGTGCCAGCAGCTTAGCAGGACAGGGATCTGGGGCCAACGTCCTGACTTTC
TRBV6-1	.	.	TRBJ2-2	CASTQRRTGELFF	TGTGCCAGCACCCAGCGGCGGACCGGGGAGCTGTTTTTT
TRBV15	.	.	TRBJ2-1	CATSRGAGAFNEQFF	TGTGCCACCAGCAGGGGGGCGGGAGCCTTCAATGAGCAGTTCTTC
TRBV19	.	TRBD1	TRBJ2-2	CASSSWDRDTGELFF	TGTGCCAGTAGTAGCTGGGACAGAGACACCGGGGAGCTGTTTTTT
TRBV6-5	few	.	TRBJ1-5	CASRDYLGPQPQHF	TGTGCCAGCAGGGATTACCTGGGCCCTCAGCCCCAGCATTTT
TRBV15	.	.	TRBJ2-2	CATSRDRVITGELFF	TGTGCCACCAGCAGAGACAGGGTTATTACCGGGGAGCTGTTTTTT
TRBV5-1	.	.	TRBJ1-3	CASSTTGGSGNTIYF	TGCGCCAGCAGCACCACGGGAGGGTCTGGAAACACCATATATTTT
TRBV4-1	few	TRBD2	TRBJ2-1	CASRPTSGVYNEQFF	TGCGCCAGCAGGCCTACTAGCGGGGTTTACAATGAGCAGTTCTTC
TRBV18	.	.	TRBJ1-2	CASSSDGRENYGYTF	TGTGCCAGCTCATCGGACGGGAGGGAGAACTATGGCTACACCTTC
TRBV9	.	.	TRBJ1-2	CASSVDPFYGYTF	TGTGCCAGCAGCGTAGATCCTTTCTATGGCTACACCTTC
TRBV27	.	TRBD1	TRBJ2-7	CASSFSGQGGSYEQYF	TGTGCCAGCAGTTTCTCCGGACAGGGGGGGAGCTACGAGCAGTACTTC
TRBV5-8	.	.	TRBJ1-1	CASSLVGSQDTEAFF	TGTGCCAGCAGCTTGGTCGGCAGCCAGGACACTGAAGCTTTCTTT
TRBV6-1	.	.	TRBJ1-1	CASSVEYTEAFF	TGTGCCAGCAGTGTAGAATACACTGAAGCTTTCTTT
TRBV19	.	TRBD2	TRBJ2-3	CASSSGGTSGRLVGTDTQYF	TGTGCCAGTAGCTCAGGGGGGACTAGCGGGAGACTTGTGGGCACAGATACGCAGTATTTT
TRBV7-9	few	.	TRBJ2-7	CASSLDGISYEQYF	TGTGCCAGCAGCTTAGACGGGATCTCCTACGAGCAGTACTTC
TRBV9	.	TRBD1	TRBJ2-3	CASSVFNEGGKPPVTNTQYF	TGTGCCAGCAGCGTATTTAATGAAGGGGGCAAACCTCCCGTCACGAATACGCAGTATTTT
TRBV13	.	TRBD1	TRBJ2-1	CASSFIQGAYNEQFF	TGTGCCAGCAGCTTTATCCAGGGGGCCTACAATGAGCAGTTCTTC
TRBV2	.	.	TRBJ1-5	CASSGRVNQPQHF	TGTGCCAGCAGTGGGAGGGTAAATCAGCCCCAGCATTTT
TRBV19	.	.	TRBJ1-2	CASSWTNYGYTF	TGTGCCAGTAGCTGGACAAACTATGGCTACACCTTC
TRBV21-1	.	.	TRBJ2-2	CASSKSKGAGGITGELFF	TGTGCCAGCAGCAAATCGAAGGGAGCGGGAGGGATCACCGGGGAGCTGTTTTTT
TRBV19	.	TRBD1	TRBJ1-5	CASSTLDRPNQPQHF	TGTGCCAGTAGCACCTTGGACAGGCCCAATCAGCCCCAGCATTTT
TRBV6-5	.	.	TRBJ2-7	CASSYPGREQYF	TGTGCCAGCAGTTACCCTGGTCGGGAGCAGTACTTC
TRBV19	.	.	TRBJ1-2	CASSTGGRSENTF	TGTGCCAGTAGTACCGGGGGGCGCAGTGAGAACACCTTC
TRBV5-1	.	TRBD1	TRBJ2-5	CASRTTGVQETQYF	TGCGCCAGCAGGACAACAGGGGTCCAAGAGACCCAGTACTTC